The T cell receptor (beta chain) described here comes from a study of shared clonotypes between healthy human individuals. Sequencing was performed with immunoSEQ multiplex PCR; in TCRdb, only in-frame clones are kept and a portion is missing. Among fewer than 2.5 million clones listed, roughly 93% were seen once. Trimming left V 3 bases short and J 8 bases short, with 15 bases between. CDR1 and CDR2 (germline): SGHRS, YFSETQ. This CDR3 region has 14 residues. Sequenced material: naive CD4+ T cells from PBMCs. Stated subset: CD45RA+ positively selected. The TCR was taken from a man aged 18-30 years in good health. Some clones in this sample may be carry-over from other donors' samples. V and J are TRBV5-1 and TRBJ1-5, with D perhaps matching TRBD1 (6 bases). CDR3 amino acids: CASSSRGGSEPQHF. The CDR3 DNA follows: TGCGCCAGCAGCTCCCGAGGGGGATCGGAGCCCCAGCATTTT.